The 26 T cell receptor beta chains presented below share a single source sample, sequenced in a study of cytomegalovirus exposure and HLA in healthy donors. PCR used 60 Vbeta primers and 13 Jbeta primers. Clones were sequenced by immunoSEQ multiplex PCR, and TCRdb holds only the in-frame ones, with some missing. There are approximately 130,000 clones in the sample, with just under 2% held by the top ten. Sequenced sample: PBMCs. The source of these receptors is an older woman in good health and CMV-seronegative.

In nucleotides, the CDR3 is TGTGCCAGCAGTGCTCAGACAGGGGGAGATCAGCCCCAGCATTTT. Encoded protein: CASSAQTGGDQPQHF. The chain carries TRBV6-1 and TRBJ1-5, with TRBD1 matching 9 bases. The ends lost 4 bases at V and 5 bases at J; junction bases unmatched: 6. This CDR3 spans 15 amino acids. CDR1 and CDR2 (germline): MNHNS, SASEGT.

The DNA for the CDR3 is TGTGCCAGCAGTCCCCTCAGGGTAGGTGAAGCTTTCTTT. Translating it yields CASSPLRVGEAFF. V gene TRBV27 combines with J gene TRBJ1-1; D is possibly TRBD1 (5 bases). V was clipped by 5 bases and J by 7 bases, with 14 bases between them. This CDR3 has 13 amino acids. Germline lookup yields CDR1 MNHEY and CDR2 SMNVEV (reference sequence).

This rearrangement joins TRBV6-1 to TRBJ2-2; the match to TRBD2 covers 7 bases. There are 12 residues in the CDR3. In germline, CDR1 is MNHNS, CDR2 SASEGT. The CDR3 loop reads CAAAGETGELFF. DNA of the CDR3: TGTGCTGCGGCGGGAGAGACCGGGGAGCTGTTTTTT.

This sequence joins TRBV5-1 and TRBJ2-5, with TRBD1 matching 8 bases. The CDR3 sequence is 15 residues long. The trim removed 5 bases at V and 5 bases at J, leaving 11 bases unmatched. Per germline, CDR1 SGHRS and CDR2 YFSETQ. CDR3 protein: CASSRPGQVGETQYF. The CDR3 nucleotides are TGCGCCAGCAGTAGACCGGGACAGGTTGGTGAGACCCAGTACTTC.

This CDR3 is CASSLDGGWGYTF. DNA for the CDR3: TGCGCCAGCAGCTTGGACGGGGGGTGGGGCTACACCTTC. V gene TRBV5-1 combines with J gene TRBJ1-2; a weak D match, TRBD1 (5 bases). This CDR3 has 13 amino acids. CDR1 SGHRS and CDR2 YFSETQ come from the germline V gene. Trimming took 0 bases from V and 8 from J, leaving 11 bases between them.

The chain carries TRBV7-9 and TRBJ2-7; possible D gene TRBD1, 6 bases. Germline V gene lookup returns CDR1 SEHNR and CDR2 FQNEAQ (reference sequence). This CDR3 has 14 residues. Trimming took off 3 bases at V and 7 bases at J, with 16 bases between the two ends. CDR3 coding DNA: TGTGCCAGCAGCTTGGCAGGGGTTGTGAGGGAGCAGTACTTC. Protein product: CASSLAGVVREQYF.

The chain has TRBV5-1 and TRBJ2-5, with 8 bases lining up with TRBD1. The CDR3 length is 14 residues. Per germline, CDR1 SGHRS and CDR2 YFSETQ. V trimming: 1 base; J trimming: 5 bases; junction bases outside the gene matches: 4. CDR3 bases: TGCGCCAGCAGCTTGAGCAGGGGGCGGGAGACCCAGTACTTC. This sequence encodes CASSLSRGRETQYF.

The J gene is TRBJ1-1, the V gene TRBV28; D gene unclear. This CDR3 has 13 amino acids. The germline gives CDR1 MDHEN, CDR2 SYDVKM. Trimming left V 5 bases short and J 8 bases short, with 15 bases between. CDR3 bases: TGTGCCAGCAGTGGGCCGGAGCGGCTAGAAGCTTTCTTT. This encodes CASSGPERLEAFF.

V usage is TRBV11-2 and J usage is TRBJ2-7; 8 nucleotides agree with TRBD1. CDR3 length: 17 amino acids. J gave up 2 bases and V 7 bases, and 16 bases lay outside the gene matches. From germline, CDR1 is SGHAT and CDR2 FQNNGV. As DNA, the CDR3 is TGTGCCAGCAACACCGGGACAGGTTATTCTTTGGCCTACGAGCAGTACTTC. Translated: CASNTGTGYSLAYEQYF.

The chain uses TRBV5-1 and TRBJ1-4; D may be TRBD1 (6 bases). There are 15 residues in the CDR3. CDR1 SGHRS and CDR2 YFSETQ come from the germline V gene. The V and J ends lost 4 bases and 8 bases respectively, with 18 bases between them. The CDR3: CASSLRGGVGEKLFF. DNA for the CDR3: TGCGCCAGCAGCCTCCGGGGGGGCGTAGGGGAAAAACTGTTTTTT.

The rearrangement joins TRBV28 to TRBJ2-5, with 8 bases aligning to TRBD1. Germline V CDR1 and CDR2: MDHEN, SYDVKM. There are 16 residues in the CDR3. Germline trimming cut 3 bases from V and 9 bases from J; bases unmatched to any gene: 15. CDR3: CASSLASDRASPPQYF. The CDR3 DNA reads TGTGCCAGCAGTTTGGCCTCGGACAGGGCTTCTCCTCCCCAGTACTTC.

The rearrangement links TRBV10-3 to TRBJ1-4; D call uncertain. V was pared by 3 bases and J by 8 bases, with 10 bases between. This CDR3 has 13 amino acids. The germline V gene encodes CDR1 ENHRY and CDR2 SYGVKD. CDR3 region: CAISEWGAEKLFF. CDR3 DNA sequence: TGTGCCATCAGTGAATGGGGAGCCGAAAAACTGTTTTTT.

The rearrangement links TRBV20-1 to TRBJ2-1; possible D gene TRBD1, 6 bases. V was cut by 3 bases and J by 9 bases, with 9 bases left in between. Per the germline V gene, CDR1 is DFQATT and CDR2 is SNEGSKA (reference sequence). This CDR3 has 11 residues. The chain's CDR3 is CSASRGGEQFF. The CDR3 DNA reads TGCAGTGCTAGCCGAGGGGGTGAGCAGTTCTTC.

J is TRBJ2-3 and V is TRBV10-1; TRBD2 aligns across 8 bases. Germline V CDR1 and CDR2: WNHNN, SYGVQD (reference sequence). The CDR3 contains 15 residues. Losses at the gene ends were 5 bases for V and 2 bases for J; bases not matched to a gene: 6. CDR3 residues: CASSSSAGATDTQYF. CDR3 coding DNA: TGCGCCAGCAGTTCTTCAGCGGGAGCCACAGATACGCAGTATTTT.

CDR3 bases: TGTGCCACCGCAGCAGGGAGGATCAATCAGCCCCAGCATTTT. It is translated as CATAAGRINQPQHF. This sequence joins TRBV5-8 and TRBJ1-5, with D maybe TRBD1 (5 bases). V lost 9 bases and J lost 3, with 16 bases in between. Germline CDR1 and CDR2: SGHTS and YDEGEE. The CDR3 loop spans 14 amino acids.

V usage is TRBV28 and J usage is TRBJ1-5; D is possibly TRBD1 (5 bases). From germline, CDR1 is MDHEN and CDR2 SYDVKM. The CDR3 sequence is 17 residues long. V was trimmed by 5 bases and J by 2 bases, leaving 19 bases between them. The CDR3 bases are TGTGCCAGCAGTGCCACCGGGTCTGGGGGGGGCAATCAGCCCCAGCATTTT. This gives the protein CASSATGSGGGNQPQHF.

The V call is TRBV6-5, the J call TRBJ2-7; possibly TRBD1 for D (6 bases). This CDR3 contains 13 residues. The V and J ends lost 7 bases and 2 bases respectively, with 12 bases between them. Germline V gene data show CDR1 as MNHEY and CDR2 as SVGAGI. This CDR3 is CASTGDTPYEQYF. Here the CDR3 DNA reads TGTGCCAGCACCGGGGACACCCCCTACGAGCAGTACTTC.

This chain joins TRBV7-9 and TRBJ1-2; D is perhaps TRBD1 (5 bases). The CDR3 runs 16 residues. Trimming took off 3 bases at V and 0 bases at J, with 14 bases between the two ends. Germline loops: CDR1 SEHNR, CDR2 FQNEAQ (reference sequence). CDR3 DNA: TGTGCCAGCAGCTTTAGCGGGACCAGGGCTAACTATGGCTACACCTTC. Translated, it gives CASSFSGTRANYGYTF.

This chain links TRBV2 with TRBJ1-5, with TRBD1 identical over 10 bases. CDR3 length: 14 amino acids. Germline V CDR1 and CDR2: SNHLY, FYNNEI. The ends lost 4 bases at V and 5 bases at J; junction bases unmatched: 2. The CDR3 spells CASSGGQGDQPQHF. The CDR3, as DNA: TGTGCCAGCAGTGGAGGACAGGGGGATCAGCCCCAGCATTTT.

The chain uses TRBV6-6 and TRBJ2-3; 9 positions match TRBD1. Germline V gives CDR1 MNHNY, CDR2 SVGAGI (reference sequence). The CDR3 runs 15 residues. Trimming at V came to 4 bases and at J to 2 bases, leaving 4 bases not matched to a gene. CDR3 sequence (DNA): TGTGCCAGCAGTTCCGGGACAGGGATCACAGATACGCAGTATTTT. Translating gives CASSSGTGITDTQYF.

The rearrangement joins TRBV19 to TRBJ2-5, with TRBD1 as a possible D gene (6 bases). The germline V gene encodes CDR1 LNHDA and CDR2 SQIVND (reference sequence). This CDR3 has 12 residues. Trimming took 7 bases from V and 5 from J, leaving 11 bases between them. Here the CDR3 reads CASTGVGETQYF. As DNA, the CDR3 is TGTGCCAGTACAGGGGTGGGTGAGACCCAGTACTTC.

The chain is built from TRBV4-2 and TRBJ2-4, with D maybe TRBD2 (7 bases). The CDR3 covers 15 residues. CDR1 and CDR2 from the germline V gene are LGHNA and YNFKEQ. V lost 8 bases and J 1 base, leaving 15 bases between the germline ends. CDR3 sequence: CASGGGGRAKNIQYF. CDR3 DNA sequence: TGTGCCAGCGGAGGGGGGGGCCGTGCCAAAAACATTCAGTACTTC.

The chain uses TRBV2 and TRBJ1-3; the D is unclear. Germline loops: CDR1 SNHLY, CDR2 FYNNEI. The CDR3 loop spans 14 amino acids. V lost 6 bases and J lost 3, with 12 bases in between. The CDR3 region is CASRPGSDGNTIYF. The CDR3 nucleotides are TGTGCCAGCAGGCCAGGCTCCGATGGAAACACCATATATTTT.

The genes are TRBV4-1 and TRBJ1-4; TRBD1 matches at 8 bases. The length of the CDR3 is 17 residues. CDR1 and CDR2 from the germline V gene are MGHRA and YSYEKL. With 1 base clipped from V and 11 bases from J, the junction kept 15 bases outside the gene matches. The DNA of the CDR3 is TGCGCCAGCAGCCAAGGGGGGGGACAGGTCCATTGGACTAAACTGTTTTTT. This sequence encodes CASSQGGGQVHWTKLFF.

The chain recombines TRBV5-1 with TRBJ2-1; 10 bases agree with TRBD2. Germline loops: CDR1 SGHRS, CDR2 YFSETQ. The CDR3 spans 22 residues. The V and J ends lost 1 base and 2 bases, in that order; junction bases with no gene match: 21. The CDR3, as DNA: TGCGCCAGCAGCTTGTTGGTGCTAGTGTCTAGCGGGGGTTGGGATCCCTACAATGAGCAGTTCTTC. Its protein product is CASSLLVLVSSGGWDPYNEQFF.

V is TRBV7-8 and J is TRBJ1-1, with 7 bases lining up with TRBD1. Germline values: CDR1 SGHVS, CDR2 FQNEAQ. The CDR3 covers 11 residues. The V gene end was trimmed by 5 bases and the J gene end by 12 bases; junction bases not matched to a gene: 6. The CDR3 region is CASSHDRVPFF. CDR3 nucleotides: TGTGCCAGCAGCCATGACAGGGTACCTTTCTTT.